Listed below are T cell receptor beta chains from one sample, sequenced in a study of T-cell memory formation after mild COVID-19. One entry per CDR3 protein, called by TCRdb with MiXCR from the 5' RACE reads. There are around 470,000 distinct CDR3 sequences in the sample; roughly 20% occur only once, and approximately 8.4% lies in the top ten. The specimen was PBMCs or a T cell subset sorted from them (not recorded which). These receptors all stem from an adult woman who had mild COVID-19 (a few samples of this study predate the infection). Cell type and time point are not known. CDR3s include the opening cysteine and the closing phenylalanine or tryptophan. The D gene is left open where the match is weak. Only part of the rows carry a size: once, few, many, or a class if the clone is expanded.

v_gene: TRBV12-3/TRBV12-4; j_gene: TRBJ2-3; abundance: many; d_gene: TRBD2; len: 15; CDR3aa: CASTRAGASTDTQYF; CDR3nt: TGTGCCAGCACCCGAGCGGGGGCTAGCACAGATACGCAGTATTTT
v_gene: TRBV7-6; j_gene: TRBJ2-3; abundance: many; d_gene: TRBD1; len: 14; CDR3aa: CASSSGQGTDTQYF; CDR3nt: TGTGCCAGCAGTTCGGGACAGGGGACAGATACGCAGTATTTT
v_gene: TRBV2; j_gene: TRBJ2-2; abundance: NA; d_gene: NA; len: 11; CDR3aa: CASVRRGELFF; CDR3nt: TGTGCCAGCGTCCGGAGAGGGGAGCTGTTTTTT
v_gene: TRBV20-1; j_gene: TRBJ2-1; abundance: NA; d_gene: NA; len: 15; CDR3aa: CSARDGSGPNNEQFF; CDR3nt: TGCAGTGCTAGAGATGGGAGCGGGCCGAACAATGAGCAGTTCTTC
v_gene: TRBV7-6; j_gene: TRBJ2-7; abundance: NA; d_gene: TRBD2; len: 14; CDR3aa: CASSDQRGAYEQYF; CDR3nt: TGTGCCAGCAGCGATCAACGGGGGGCCTACGAGCAGTACTTC
v_gene: TRBV5-1; j_gene: TRBJ1-1; abundance: few; d_gene: NA; len: 14; CDR3aa: CASSLVEANTEAFF; CDR3nt: TGCGCCAGCAGCTTGGTTGAGGCTAACACTGAAGCTTTCTTT
v_gene: TRBV20-1; j_gene: TRBJ2-1; abundance: NA; d_gene: TRBD2; len: 15; CDR3aa: CSARDIAGGYNEQFF; CDR3nt: TGCAGTGCTAGAGATATAGCGGGAGGGTACAATGAGCAGTTCTTC
v_gene: TRBV7-8; j_gene: TRBJ2-7; abundance: few; d_gene: NA; len: 15; CDR3aa: CASSLGARASYEQYF; CDR3nt: TGTGCCAGCAGCTTAGGAGCCAGGGCTTCCTACGAGCAGTACTTC
v_gene: TRBV3-1; j_gene: TRBJ2-1; abundance: NA; d_gene: TRBD1; len: 15; CDR3aa: CASSRRDRGRNEQFF; CDR3nt: TGTGCCAGCAGCCGCCGGGACAGGGGGCGGAATGAGCAGTTCTTC
v_gene: TRBV7-6; j_gene: TRBJ2-5; abundance: many; d_gene: NA; len: 16; CDR3aa: CASSLDGGTVQETQYF; CDR3nt: TGTGCCAGCAGCTTAGACGGAGGGACAGTACAAGAGACCCAGTACTTC
v_gene: TRBV12-3/TRBV12-4; j_gene: TRBJ1-1; abundance: few; d_gene: NA; len: 15; CDR3aa: CASSSPRQLNTEAFF; CDR3nt: TGTGCCAGCAGCTCGCCAAGGCAGTTGAACACTGAAGCTTTCTTT
v_gene: TRBV7-9; j_gene: TRBJ1-3; abundance: few; d_gene: NA; len: 16; CDR3aa: CASSLDYEFLHHTIYF; CDR3nt: TGTGCCAGCAGCTTAGATTATGAGTTCCTTCATCACACCATATATTTT
v_gene: TRBV29-1; j_gene: TRBJ1-1; abundance: few; d_gene: NA; len: 12; CDR3aa: CSVLMGHLGAFF; CDR3nt: TGCAGCGTATTGATGGGTCATTTGGGAGCTTTCTTT
v_gene: TRBV12-3/TRBV12-4; j_gene: TRBJ2-7; abundance: few; d_gene: NA; len: 14; CDR3aa: CASQPEESSYEQYF; CDR3nt: TGTGCCAGCCAACCGGAGGAAAGCTCCTACGAGCAGTACTTC
v_gene: TRBV12-3/TRBV12-4; j_gene: TRBJ2-1; abundance: NA; d_gene: NA; len: 13; CDR3aa: CASSLVLANEQFF; CDR3nt: TGTGCCAGCAGTTTGGTTTTGGCGAATGAGCAGTTCTTC
v_gene: TRBV12-3/TRBV12-4; j_gene: TRBJ1-2; abundance: NA; d_gene: NA; len: 15; CDR3aa: CASWGGHNFNYGYTF; CDR3nt: TGTGCCAGCTGGGGGGGGCATAACTTTAACTATGGCTACACCTTC
v_gene: TRBV5-1; j_gene: TRBJ2-7; abundance: many; d_gene: NA; len: 14; CDR3aa: CASSLQWGSYEQYF; CDR3nt: TGCGCCAGCAGCTTGCAATGGGGCTCCTACGAGCAGTACTTC
v_gene: TRBV5-4; j_gene: TRBJ2-3; abundance: few; d_gene: NA; len: 17; CDR3aa: CASSLALTGGSTDTQYF; CDR3nt: TGTGCCAGCAGCTTGGCCCTCACCGGAGGTAGCACAGATACGCAGTATTTT
v_gene: TRBV29-1; j_gene: TRBJ1-1; abundance: few; d_gene: NA; len: 13; CDR3aa: CSVVGGMGTEAFF; CDR3nt: TGCAGCGTTGTAGGGGGGATGGGAACTGAAGCTTTCTTT
v_gene: TRBV24-1; j_gene: TRBJ2-2; abundance: few; d_gene: TRBD1; len: 15; CDR3aa: CATSETGPSTGELFF; CDR3nt: TGTGCCACCAGTGAGACAGGGCCGAGCACCGGGGAGCTGTTTTTT